This TCR beta chain was documented in a study of neurological immune-mediated disorders. This clonotype was detected ten times or more. TCRdb re-called the 5' RACE reads with MiXCR, one entry per CDR3 protein. Seen here are around 83,000 distinct CDR3 sequences, 13% to 15% observed once, and the top ten hold about 7%. The CDR3 has 14 residues. Germline V CDR1 and CDR2: ENHRY, SYGVKD. V lost 4 bases to trimming and J lost 2 bases, with 9 bases between them. Sequenced: PBMCs. The chain uses TRBV10-3 and TRBJ2-1, with D maybe TRBD2 (7 bases). The sequence was collected from a woman between 50 and 59 years old in good health. The CDR3: CAISGGGPYNEQFF. CDR3 nucleotide sequence: TGTGCCATCAGTGGCGGGGGCCCCTACAATGAGCAGTTCTTC.